Following are 2 T cell receptor beta chains from one sample sequenced in a study of T cell repertoires in cytomegalovirus infection. TCRdb processed the reads anew with MiXCR; each CDR3 protein has one entry. The table records approximately 910,000 distinct CDR3 sequences, around 30% of them present only once. Their specific antigens are unknown. The input for sequencing was cultured CD8+ T cells from PBMCs, taken from culture after CMV antigen stimulation. The source of these receptors is a human donor in good health (CMV status not recorded). Some clones in this sample may be carry-over from other donors' samples.

The count of this clonotype is one. The chain joins TRBV2 to TRBJ1-1, with D unresolved. There are 14 residues in the CDR3. Germline CDR1 is SNHLY and CDR2 is FYNNEI. Trimming shortened V by 6 bases and J by 4 bases, and 15 bases separated the two germline ends. DNA of the CDR3: TGTGCCAGCAGGGAGGTCCACGAAGGCACTGAAGCTTTCTTT. The encoded protein is CASREVHEGTEAFF.

The chain joins TRBV11-1 to TRBJ2-1; the D is unclear. The CDR3 loop spans 17 amino acids. The V end was cut by 3 bases, the J end by 0 bases, with 15 bases between. Germline-derived CDR1 and CDR2 are SGHAT and FQDESV (reference sequence). For the CDR3, the DNA is TGTGCCAGCAGCTTCGGTTCAGAGCCGAACTCCTACAATGAGCAGTTCTTC. Residues: CASSFGSEPNSYNEQFF.